One sample yielded the 24 T cell receptor beta chains listed below, sequenced in a study of STAT5B mutations in CD4+ large granular lymphocyte leukemia. Clones were sequenced by immunoSEQ multiplex PCR, and TCRdb holds only the in-frame ones, with some missing. The sample shows around 32,000 clones, approximately 80% of them seen only once. Sequencing was performed on CD4+ T cells from blood buffy coats. All receptors derive from a human donor in good health.

This chain links TRBV14 with TRBJ2-1; 8 bases are shared with TRBD2. J lost 4 bases, V lost 1 base, and 12 bases had no gene match. The CDR3 runs 18 residues. Germline loops: CDR1 SGHDN, CDR2 FVKESK. The DNA of the CDR3 is TGTGCCAGCAGCCAAGGAAAGGGCGGGGGGAGGTGGTACAATGAGCAGTTCTTC. Encoded protein: CASSQGKGGGRWYNEQFF.

The gene calls are TRBV9 and TRBJ2-5; 9 nucleotides line up with TRBD2. The germline CDR1 and CDR2 sequences are SGDLS and YYNGEE. The CDR3 has 16 residues. V shed 0 bases and J 1 base; nucleotides not matched to a gene: 4. CDR3 sequence (DNA): TGTGCCAGCAGCGTAGCTACGGGACTAGCCCAAGAGACCCAGTACTTC. This codes for CASSVATGLAQETQYF.

This chain connects TRBV4-2 to TRBJ2-7; D unresolved. Germline lookup yields CDR1 LGHNA and CDR2 YNFKEQ. This CDR3 comprises 12 residues. The V end was cut by 0 bases, the J end by 6 bases, with 6 bases between. This CDR3 is CASSQDWGEQYV. The CDR3 bases are TGTGCCAGCAGCCAAGATTGGGGCGAGCAGTACGTC.

The chain carries TRBV19 and TRBJ1-4; D is possibly TRBD1 (6 bases). The V and J ends lost 2 bases and 2 bases respectively, with 12 bases between them. Germline CDR1 is LNHDA and CDR2 is SQIVND (reference sequence). There are 16 residues in the CDR3. The CDR3 loop is CASSIRQAGTNEKLFF. CDR3 in DNA: TGTGCCAGTAGTATAAGACAGGCTGGCACTAATGAAAAACTGTTTTTT.

This clone occurred once. The genes are TRBV9 and TRBJ1-2; unclear D gene. Germline-derived CDR1 and CDR2 are SGDLS and YYNGEE. V lost 0 bases and J lost 5, with 5 bases in between. The CDR3 runs to 12 residues. The CDR3 nucleotides read TGTGCCAGCAGCGTAGTAGGGTATGGCTACACCTTC. Translated, it gives CASSVVGYGYTF.

The chain combines TRBV18 with TRBJ1-1; D remains unclear. V lost 4 bases and J lost 2, with 17 bases in between. The CDR3 totals 16 residues. Germline loops: CDR1 KGHSH, CDR2 LQKENI. CDR3 in DNA: TGTGCCAGCTCACGGCCGCCGGTAGGGCAAAACACTGAAGCTTTCTTT. It encodes CASSRPPVGQNTEAFF.

The J gene is TRBJ1-3, the V gene TRBV6-6; 8 nucleotides align to TRBD1. CDR3 length: 14 amino acids. V trimming: 6 bases; J trimming: 2 bases; junction bases outside the gene matches: 3. Looked up from germline, CDR1 is MNHNY and CDR2 is SVGAGI (reference sequence). The CDR3 bases are TGTGCCAGCAGCGACAGGGGTGCTGGAAACACCATATATTTT. Its translation is CASSDRGAGNTIYF.

Points on this clone: Other DNA sequences within the sample encode an identical CDR3. The CDR3 sequence: CASSQSYRVPGELFF. For the CDR3, the DNA is TGCGCCAGCAGTCAATCGTACAGGGTCCCCGGGGAGCTGTTTTTT. The chain combines TRBV23-1 with TRBJ2-2, with a tentative D call TRBD1 (6 bases). TRBV23-1 falls under the ORF class, with uncertain function. CDR3 length equals 15 residues. With 0 bases removed from V and 6 bases from J, the gap between germline ends came to 11 bases.

The chain recombines TRBV6-6 with TRBJ1-1; 8 nucleotides match TRBD1. V shed 6 bases, J shed 3 bases, and the junction held 6 bases outside the gene matches. The V gene's germline CDR1 is MNHNY and CDR2 SVGAGI (reference sequence). The CDR3 is 14 residues long. CDR3 amino acids: CASRGTGQDTEAFF. CDR3 in DNA: TGTGCCAGCAGGGGGACAGGCCAAGACACTGAAGCTTTCTTT.

The V and J genes are TRBV19 and TRBJ1-2; 7 bases line up with TRBD1. With V trimmed by 3 bases and J by 8 bases, 6 bases remained unmatched. The germline V gene encodes CDR1 LNHDA and CDR2 SQIVND (reference sequence). The CDR3 is 13 residues long. CDR3 nucleotide sequence: TGTGCCAGTAGTATGGGACAGATGTTGGGCTACACCTTC. Its translation is CASSMGQMLGYTF.

The rearrangement links TRBV5-1 to TRBJ2-3; 7 nucleotides match TRBD1. J was trimmed by 6 bases and V by 3 bases; bases with no gene match: 7. CDR3 length: 14 amino acids. Germline CDR1 and CDR2: SGHRS and YFSETQ. The CDR3 spells CASSSDRVTDTQYF. The CDR3 bases are TGCGCCAGCAGCTCTGACAGGGTCACCGATACGCAGTATTTT. Combining the CDR3 with reference TRBV5-1 and TRBJ2-3 gives the whole variable domain KAGVTQTPRYLIKTRGQQVTLSCSPISGHRSVSWYQQTPGQGLQFLFEYFSETQRNKGNFPGRFSGRQFSNSRSEMNVSTLELGDSALYLCASSSDRVTDTQYFGPGTRLTVL.

The rearrangement joins TRBV4-2 to TRBJ2-3; 10 positions match TRBD2. The CDR3 extends over 13 amino acids. The ends lost 5 bases at V and 6 bases at J; junction bases unmatched: 2. CDR1 and CDR2 (germline): LGHNA, YNFKEQ. The CDR3 is CASSTTSGDTQYF. The CDR3 nucleotides read TGTGCCAGCAGCACGACTAGCGGGGATACGCAGTATTTT.

The J gene is TRBJ1-1, the V gene TRBV2; weak D call: TRBD1 (5 bases). The CDR3 length is 13 residues. Germline CDR1 SNHLY, CDR2 FYNNEI. V was trimmed by 9 bases and J by 3 bases, leaving 14 bases between them. Here the CDR3 DNA reads TGTGCCAGTCGAACGTGGGGGTACACTGAAGCTTTCTTT. As protein: CASRTWGYTEAFF.

The CDR3 DNA follows: TGTGCCAGCAGCCAGCGAGCAGGGGGCTCGTCCTACAATGAGCAGTTCTTC. It encodes CASSQRAGGSSYNEQFF. The gene calls are TRBV4-2 and TRBJ2-1; 8 positions agree with TRBD1. With V trimmed by 3 bases and J by 1 base, 8 bases remained unmatched. The CDR3 has 17 residues. Germline V lookup: CDR1 LGHNA, CDR2 YNFKEQ.

This clone was observed a handful of times. The chain joins TRBV4-2 to TRBJ1-1, with no clear D. This CDR3 region has 15 residues. The V gene's germline CDR1 is LGHNA and CDR2 YNFKEQ. V was trimmed by 0 bases and J by 4 bases, leaving 12 bases between them. Here the CDR3 DNA reads TGTGCCAGCAGCCAAGAAGATATCGGGTTCACTGAAGCTTTCTTT. Protein product: CASSQEDIGFTEAFF.

The chain is built from TRBV5-1 and TRBJ2-7; D is perhaps TRBD1 (5 bases). The germline V gene encodes CDR1 SGHRS and CDR2 YFSETQ. CDR3 length equals 14 residues. Between the trimmed V and J ends, which lost 4 bases and 2 bases, there was a span of 13 bases. The CDR3: CASSRTGNPYEQYF. CDR3 DNA sequence: TGCGCCAGCAGCCGTACAGGAAACCCCTACGAGCAGTACTTC.

The chain has TRBV5-5 and TRBJ1-1, with TRBD1 matching over 7 bases. Trimming cost V 0 bases and J 5 bases; bases outside gene matches: 10. CDR1 and CDR2 (germline): SGHKS, YYEKEE (reference sequence). The CDR3 spans 16 residues. The CDR3: CASSLAQTGFRTEAFF. The CDR3 nucleotides are TGTGCCAGCAGCTTGGCACAGACAGGGTTTAGGACTGAAGCTTTCTTT.

This chain links TRBV7-2 with TRBJ1-1; TRBD1 is a possible D gene (5 bases). V lost 5 bases and J 8 bases, leaving 21 bases between the germline ends. Germline assignment: CDR1 SGHTA and CDR2 FQGNSA. The CDR3 runs to 15 residues. The CDR3 coding sequence is TGTGCCAGCAGCCCGGACGGTTCGGGGGTAGAGGAAGCTTTCTTT. This sequence encodes CASSPDGSGVEEAFF.

The chain links TRBV5-4 to TRBJ1-1, with TRBD1 matching over 7 bases. Germline CDR1 is SGHNT and CDR2 is YYREEE (reference sequence). Trimming took 0 bases from V and 7 from J; bases not matched to a gene: 6. The CDR3 has 14 residues. The CDR3 bases are TGTGCCAGCAGCTTGGCCGACAGGGTCGGTGAAGCTTTCTTT. Encoded protein: CASSLADRVGEAFF. Filled out from reference TRBV5-4 and TRBJ1-1, the complete variable domain reads ETGVTQSPTHLIKTRGQQVTLRCSSQSGHNTVSWYQQALGQGPQFIFQYYREEENGRGNFPPRFSGLQFPNYSSELNVNALELDDSALYLCASSLADRVGEAFFGQGTRLTVV.

The chain combines TRBV5-5 with TRBJ1-4; possible D gene TRBD1, 5 bases. The CDR3 is 14 residues long. Germline loops: CDR1 SGHKS, CDR2 YYEKEE (reference sequence). The ends were cut back, 3 bases at V and 7 bases at J, with 13 bases in the middle. The CDR3 loop reads CASSWEWQGEKLFF. For the CDR3, the DNA is TGTGCCAGCAGCTGGGAGTGGCAGGGTGAAAAACTGTTTTTT.

This clone was seen more than once but under ten times. V and J are TRBV18 and TRBJ1-2, with D perhaps TRBD1 (5 bases). The germline V and J ends were trimmed by 5 bases and 0 bases, with 10 bases remaining between them. CDR1 KGHSH and CDR2 LQKENI come from the germline V gene. This CDR3 comprises 14 residues. The CDR3 DNA is TGTGCCAGCTCATCCACGACAGCTAACTATGGCTACACCTTC. It codes for CASSSTTANYGYTF.

The chain joins TRBV7-9 to TRBJ2-5; 9 nucleotides agree with TRBD2. Trimming took 1 base from V and 4 from J; bases not matched to a gene: 13. The V gene's germline CDR1 is SEHNR and CDR2 FQNEAQ (reference sequence). The CDR3 consists of 18 residues. CDR3 region: CASSLGASGDPNRETQYF. CDR3 in DNA: TGTGCCAGCAGCTTAGGAGCTAGCGGGGATCCTAACAGAGAGACCCAGTACTTC.

V is TRBV6-5 and J is TRBJ2-5; a weak D match, TRBD2 (6 bases). Trimming removed 6 bases from V and 1 base from J, with 12 bases in between. The CDR3 sequence is 14 residues long. Germline V CDR1 and CDR2: MNHEY, SVGAGI. CDR3 bases: TGTGCCAGCAGGGACTCCGGGGGCCAAGAGACCCAGTACTTC. Protein sequence: CASRDSGGQETQYF.

This clone was observed a handful of times. The chain recombines TRBV19 with TRBJ1-5, with 7 positions matching TRBD1. CDR3 length equals 14 residues. The V and J ends lost 7 bases and 3 bases, in that order; junction bases with no gene match: 6. The germline V gene encodes CDR1 LNHDA and CDR2 SQIVND (reference sequence). CDR3 region: CASKEQGNNQPQHF. The CDR3 DNA sequence: TGTGCCAGTAAGGAACAGGGGAACAATCAGCCCCAGCATTTT.